The clone carrying this TCR beta chain was counted between two and nine times. Its matching antigen is unknown. The sample comes from a study of T cells after yellow fever vaccination. Study background: The fractions with low cell numbers were processed using SMART-Seq v4 Ultra Low Input. The study, taken as a whole, reports: The study found a weaker secondary response that peaked faster, day 5 versus 15.

Trimming stripped 0 bases from V and 3 bases from J, with 8 bases between. CDR1 ENHRY and CDR2 SYGVKD come from the germline V gene. The CDR3 length is 14 residues. Generation of TCR cDNA used 5'RACE template switching (which added a universal primer site and UMIs). TCRdb independently ran MiXCR on the 5' RACE reads; one entry per CDR3 protein. The sample has some 160,000 distinct CDR3 sequences, about 7% seen once. This specimen was CD4+ T cells sorted from PBMCs, taken less than 6 days after the first yellow fever vaccination. This chain joins TRBV10-3 and TRBJ2-5; unclear D gene. This clonotype was sampled from a young man who received the YFV17D yellow fever vaccine. This CDR3 is CAISESNQKETQYF. In DNA form, the CDR3 reads TGTGCCATCAGTGAGTCGAATCAGAAAGAGACCCAGTACTTC.